This T cell receptor beta chain was identified in a study of shared clonotypes between healthy human individuals. The study's findings and limits: Sampling covered nothing but blood. Tissue TCR repertoires likely differ from those found in blood.

The count of this clone is one. The antigen is undetermined. Sequencing used immunoSEQ multiplex PCR; TCRdb keeps in-frame clones, though not all of them. The table has 450,000 to 600,000 clones, 79% seen once. J lost 2 bases, V lost 3 bases, and 1 base had no gene match. The CDR3 consists of 13 residues. The germline CDR1 and CDR2 sequences are SGHDT and YYEEEE. The TCR comes from a woman aged 40 to 49 in good health. Some clones in this sample may be carry-over from other donors' samples. Sequenced input: PBMCs. J is TRBJ2-7 and V is TRBV5-6, with 8 bases identical to TRBD1. DNA of the CDR3: TGTGCCAGCAGCTGGGACAGGACCTACGAGCAGTACTTC. This encodes CASSWDRTYEQYF.